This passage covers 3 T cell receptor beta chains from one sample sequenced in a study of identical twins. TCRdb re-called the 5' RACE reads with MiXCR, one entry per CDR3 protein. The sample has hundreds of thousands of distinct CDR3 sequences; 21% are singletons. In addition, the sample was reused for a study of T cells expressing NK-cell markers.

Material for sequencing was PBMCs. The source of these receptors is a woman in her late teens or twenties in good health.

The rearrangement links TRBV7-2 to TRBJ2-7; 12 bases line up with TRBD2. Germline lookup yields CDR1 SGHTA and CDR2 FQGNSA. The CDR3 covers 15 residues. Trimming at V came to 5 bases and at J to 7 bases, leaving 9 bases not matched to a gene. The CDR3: CASSASSGGGGEQYF. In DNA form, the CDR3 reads TGTGCCAGCAGCGCCTCTAGCGGGGGGGGAGGAGAGCAGTACTTC.

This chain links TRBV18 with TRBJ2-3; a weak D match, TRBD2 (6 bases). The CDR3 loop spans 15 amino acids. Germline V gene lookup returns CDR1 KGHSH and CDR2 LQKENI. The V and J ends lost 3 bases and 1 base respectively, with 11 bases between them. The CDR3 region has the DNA TGTGCCAGCTCACCGCTAACGGGAGGCACAGATACGCAGTATTTT. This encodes CASSPLTGGTDTQYF.

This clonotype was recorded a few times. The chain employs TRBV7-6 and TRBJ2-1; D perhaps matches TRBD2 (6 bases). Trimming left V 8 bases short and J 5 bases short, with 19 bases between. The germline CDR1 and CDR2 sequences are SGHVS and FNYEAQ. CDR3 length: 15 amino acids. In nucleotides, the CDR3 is TGTGCCAGCCAATGGGGGGAGGACCTTGACAATGAGCAGTTCTTC. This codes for CASQWGEDLDNEQFF. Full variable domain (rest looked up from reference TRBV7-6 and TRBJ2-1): GAGVSQSPRYKVTKRGQDVALRCDPISGHVSLYWYRQALGQGPEFLTYFNYEAQQDKSGLPNDRFSAERPEGSISTLTIQRTEQRDSAMYRCASQWGEDLDNEQFFGPGTRLTVL.